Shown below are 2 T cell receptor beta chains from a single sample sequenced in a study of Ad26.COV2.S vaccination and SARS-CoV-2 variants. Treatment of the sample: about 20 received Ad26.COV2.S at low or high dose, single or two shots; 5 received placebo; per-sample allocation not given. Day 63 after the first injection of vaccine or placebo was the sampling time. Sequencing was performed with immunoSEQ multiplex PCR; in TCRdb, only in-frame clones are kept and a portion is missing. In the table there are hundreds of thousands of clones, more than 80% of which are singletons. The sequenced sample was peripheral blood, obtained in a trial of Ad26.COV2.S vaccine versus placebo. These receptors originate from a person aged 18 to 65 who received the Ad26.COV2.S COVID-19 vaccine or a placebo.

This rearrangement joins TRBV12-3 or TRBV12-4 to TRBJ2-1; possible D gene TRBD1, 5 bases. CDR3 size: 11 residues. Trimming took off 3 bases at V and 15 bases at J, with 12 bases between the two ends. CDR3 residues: CASSFGQSVFF. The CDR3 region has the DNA TGTGCCAGCAGTTTTGGACAAAGCGTGTTCTTC.

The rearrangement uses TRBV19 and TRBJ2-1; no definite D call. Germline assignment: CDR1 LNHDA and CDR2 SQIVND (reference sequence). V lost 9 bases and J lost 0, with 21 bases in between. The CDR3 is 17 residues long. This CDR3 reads CASTDGSLKSSYNEQFF. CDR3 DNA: TGTGCCAGCACCGACGGTTCCCTGAAGAGCTCCTACAATGAGCAGTTCTTC.